Each of the 11 T cell receptor beta chains below was sequenced from the same sample in a study of T cell clonality in common variable immunodeficiency. Assay used: immunoSEQ multiplex PCR; TCRdb lists only in-frame clones, some missing. The profile covers around 60,000 clones, none occurring a single time. Sequencing used peripheral blood mononuclear cells. These receptors all come from a person aged 18 to 70 in good health.

This clone was observed many times. Read coverage stops 3 residues before the CDR3 terminus; the germline J gene supplies the remainder. This chain uses TRBV2 with TRBJ2-2; TRBD1 is a possible D gene (6 bases). From germline, CDR1 is SNHLY and CDR2 FYNNEI. The V gene lost 6 bases and the J gene lost 7 bases, with 12 bases spanning the gap. The CDR3 loop spans 13 amino acids. The CDR3: CASRGGTIGELFF. CDR3 DNA, as far as it was read: TGTGCCAGCAGAGGGGGTACTATCGGGGAG.

This clone was recorded many times. The CDR3 is cut off 3 residues early in the read; its end comes from the germline J gene. The rearrangement uses TRBV14 and TRBJ2-7; tentative D call: TRBD2 (5 bases). V was trimmed by 1 base and J by 0 bases, leaving 13 bases between them. This CDR3 has 16 residues. Germline CDR1 SGHDN, CDR2 FVKESK. The CDR3 spells CASSQVRTWDSYEQYF. The CDR3 DNA, read in part, is TGTGCCAGCAGCCAAGTTAGGACTTGGGACTCCTACGAG. The full variable domain, its missing parts supplied by reference TRBV14 and TRBJ2-7, is EAGVTQFPSHSVIEKGQTVTLRCDPISGHDNLYWYRRVMGKEIKFLLHFVKESKQDESGMPNNRFLAERTGGTYSTLKVQPAELEDSGVYFCASSQVRTWDSYEQYFGPGTRLTVT.

This clone was seen repeatedly, ten times or more. The read terminates 3 residues before the CDR3 end, so the remaining end is supplied by the germline J gene. The chain joins TRBV6-1 to TRBJ2-7; D is possibly TRBD2 (6 bases). The CDR3 has 16 residues. The germline V gene encodes CDR1 MNHNS and CDR2 SASEGT. V lost 0 bases and J 0 bases, leaving 12 bases between the germline ends. CDR3 DNA (partial): TGTGCCAGCAGTGAAGCAGAGCGGGCAGACTCCTACGAG. Translating it yields CASSEAERADSYE. The whole CDR3 sequence reads CASSEAERADSYEQYF.

This clone appeared many times. Read data end 3 residues before the CDR3 end; the end is taken from the germline J gene. This chain uses TRBV29-1 with TRBJ1-2; maybe TRBD1 (6 bases). Germline V lookup: CDR1 SQVTM, CDR2 ANQGSEA. CDR3 length: 12 residues. The CDR3 bases that were read are TGCAGCGTTGAAAAGGGGGTGAGGGGC. Translated, it gives CSVEKGVRG. The full CDR3 is CSVEKGVRGYTF. Combining the CDR3 with reference TRBV29-1 and TRBJ1-2 gives the whole variable domain SAVISQKPSRDICQRGTSLTIQCQVDSQVTMMFWYRQQPGQSLTLIATANQGSEATYESGFVIDKFPISRPNLTFSTLTVSNMSPEDSSIYLCSVEKGVRGYTFGSGTRLTVV.

This clone has ten or more counts. The CDR3 goes on 3 residues after the read ends, and that part is filled in from the germline J gene. The J gene is TRBJ1-1, the V gene TRBV18, with 11 positions matching TRBD1. The CDR3 runs to 16 residues. V lost 3 bases and J lost 5; bases outside the gene matches: 8. Germline V gene data show CDR1 as KGHSH and CDR2 as LQKENI. Incomplete CDR3 DNA: TGTGCCAGCTCACCTAGGACAGGGGGCATTTGGACTGAA. Its protein product is CASSPRTGGIWTE. The whole CDR3 protein is CASSPRTGGIWTEAFF.

This clone has ten or more counts. The CDR3 end lies 3 residues beyond the end of the read and is filled in from the germline J gene. The J gene is TRBJ2-3, the V gene TRBV10-2; TRBD2 agrees at 7 bases. This CDR3 comprises 14 residues. V was clipped by 6 bases and J by 1 base; unmatched bases: 4. From germline, CDR1 is WSHSY and CDR2 SAAADI. Here the CDR3 reads CASSGLAGTDTQYF. The sequenced part of the CDR3 DNA is TGCGCCAGCAGCGGGCTAGCGGGCACAGATACG.

This clone was counted many times. The read finishes 3 residues shy of the CDR3 end, and the germline J gene is used to complete it. This chain connects TRBV19 to TRBJ1-1; 7 nucleotides match TRBD1. V was pared by 5 bases and J by 2 bases, with 11 bases of the junction left unmatched. The CDR3 contains 16 residues. Germline V gene data show CDR1 as LNHDA and CDR2 as SQIVND (reference sequence). The CDR3 loop is CASSPPRTGLNTEAFF. CDR3 DNA, as far as it was read: TGTGCCAGTAGTCCTCCTCGGACAGGATTAAACACTGAA. The complete variable domain, with remaining parts taken from reference TRBV19 and TRBJ1-1, reads DGGITQSPKYLFRKEGQNVTLSCEQNLNHDAMYWYRQDPGQGLRLIYYSQIVNDFQKGDIAEGYSVSREKKESFPLTVTSAQKNPTAFYLCASSPPRTGLNTEAFFGQGTRLTVV.

About this clone itself: Read coverage stops 3 residues before the CDR3 terminus; the germline J gene supplies the remainder. This sequence joins TRBV6-1 and TRBJ2-3, with D possibly being TRBD2 (7 bases). The CDR3 runs to 15 residues. From germline, CDR1 is MNHNS and CDR2 SASEGT. With 4 bases removed from V and 8 bases from J, the gap between germline ends came to 19 bases. CDR3 sequence reads: CASSVSGGQSGTQYF. CDR3 DNA, as far as it was read: TGTGCCAGCAGTGTTTCCGGGGGGCAGTCGGGTACG.

This clone came up many times. The DNA ends 3 residues before the CDR3 does, and the rest of the CDR3 is filled in from the germline J gene. J is TRBJ1-1 and V is TRBV5-1, with D perhaps matching TRBD1 (6 bases). The CDR3 is made up of 14 amino acids. V was clipped by 3 bases and J by 0 bases, with 9 bases between them. Germline values: CDR1 SGHRS, CDR2 YFSETQ. Partial CDR3 DNA: TGCGCCAGCAGCTCCCAGGGGTTGAACACTGAA. Translating it yields CASSSQGLNTE. The CDR3 reads in full as CASSSQGLNTEAFF.

This clone was seen many times. Read data end 3 residues before the CDR3 end; the end is taken from the germline J gene. This rearrangement joins TRBV30 to TRBJ2-1; possible D gene TRBD2, 6 bases. This CDR3 is 15 amino acids long. Germline CDR1 is GTSNPN and CDR2 is SVGIG (reference sequence). Trimming took 5 bases from V and 7 from J, leaving 21 bases between them. CDR3 sequence reads: CAWSHRDSRSNEQFF. Partial CDR3 DNA: TGTGCCTGGTCTCACCGGGACTCCAGAAGTAATGAG.

This clone was seen repeatedly, ten times or more. Incomplete CDR3 DNA: TGTGCCAGCAGCCTCAATTCACCC. Protein product: CASSLNSP. The full CDR3 is CASSLNSPLHF. The chain combines TRBV28 with TRBJ1-6, with no clear D. The read falls 3 residues short of the CDR3 end, and the missing part is taken from the germline J gene. The CDR3 has 11 amino acids. Germline V lookup: CDR1 MDHEN, CDR2 SYDVKM. Trimming took off 6 bases at V and 7 bases at J, with 4 bases between the two ends. The complete variable domain, with remaining parts taken from reference TRBV28 and TRBJ1-6, reads DVKVTQSSRYLVKRTGEKVFLECVQDMDHENMFWYRQDPGLGLRLIYFSYDVKMKEKGDIPEGYSVSREKKERFSLILESASTNQTSMYLCASSLNSPLHFGNGTRLTVT.